One sample yielded the 10 T cell receptor beta chains listed below, sequenced in a study of T cells in Graves' hyperthyroidism and ophthalmopathy. RNA transcripts provided the source from which TCR beta CDR3 regions were amplified. First-round RT-PCR of the TCR CDR3 relied on the HTBI primer set. TCRdb used MiXCR to reprocess the multiplex PCR reads, holding one entry per CDR3 protein. The table lists 650,000 to 750,000 distinct CDR3 sequences, approximately 14% of them singletons. Input material: blood. The receptor source for this set is a woman aged 18-29 years with Graves' hyperthyroidism.

This clonotype was counted between two and nine times. The chain couples TRBV7-9 to TRBJ2-7, with 11 bases that match TRBD2. The CDR3 is 17 amino acids. Trimming at V came to 4 bases and at J to 4 bases, leaving 12 bases not matched to a gene. Germline-derived CDR1 and CDR2 are SEHNR and FQNEAQ (reference sequence). The CDR3 nucleotides are TGTGCCAGCAGCTGGGGACTAGCGGTCCCAAGTGGGTACGAGCAGTACTTC. It codes for CASSWGLAVPSGYEQYF.

This clonotype appeared many times. The V and J genes are TRBV28 and TRBJ2-7; no reliable D call. Germline loops: CDR1 MDHEN, CDR2 SYDVKM. This CDR3 contains 14 residues. The ends were cut back, 1 base at V and 0 bases at J, with 7 bases in the middle. The CDR3 region is CASSLSVFSYEQYF. The CDR3 DNA reads TGTGCCAGCAGTTTATCAGTGTTCTCCTACGAGCAGTACTTC. Looking up the rest from reference TRBV28 and TRBJ2-7 gives the full variable domain: DVKVTQSSRYLVKRTGEKVFLECVQDMDHENMFWYRQDPGLGLRLIYFSYDVKMKEKGDIPEGYSVSREKKERFSLILESASTNQTSMYLCASSLSVFSYEQYFGPGTRLTVT.

This clonotype was counted a few times. The chain links TRBV27 to TRBJ2-7; the match to TRBD1 covers 7 bases. Per the germline V gene, CDR1 is MNHEY and CDR2 is SMNVEV (reference sequence). The CDR3 is 11 residues long. Trimming removed 8 bases from V and 7 bases from J; junction bases left unmatched: 5. The CDR3 protein is CASHRGKEQYF. The CDR3 DNA follows: TGTGCCAGCCACAGGGGCAAAGAGCAGTACTTC.

This clonotype appeared many times. This sequence joins TRBV20-1 and TRBJ2-1; TRBD2 matches at 15 bases. The CDR3 has 15 residues. V lost 5 bases and J lost 6; bases outside the gene matches: 5. Germline CDR1 DFQATT, CDR2 SNEGSKA (reference sequence). CDR3 DNA: TGCAGTGCTCGAAGGACTAGCGGGAGGGCCAATGAGCAGTTCTTC. This translates into CSARRTSGRANEQFF.

The V gene is TRBV25-1, the J gene TRBJ2-1; 9 bases agree with TRBD2. Germline V gene sequence: CDR1 MGHDK, CDR2 SYGVNS. This CDR3 has 19 amino acids. The V and J ends lost 1 base and 4 bases, in that order; junction bases with no gene match: 14. CDR3 sequence: CASSEFGVGLAGTYNEQFF. CDR3 in DNA: TGTGCCAGCAGTGAATTCGGGGTCGGGCTAGCGGGAACATACAATGAGCAGTTCTTC.

The chain combines TRBV4-3 with TRBJ2-1; the D gene is possibly TRBD2 (6 bases). The germline CDR1 and CDR2 sequences are LGHNA and YSLEER. Deletions cut 4 bases from V and 7 bases from J, with 17 bases between. The CDR3 runs 15 residues. The CDR3 loop reads CASSRERGTSNEQFF. Written as DNA, the CDR3 is TGCGCCAGCAGCCGAGAACGTGGGACTTCGAATGAGCAGTTCTTC.

In its sample, this clonotype was seen many times. The chain combines TRBV13 with TRBJ2-7; 9 bases are shared with TRBD2. V shed 0 bases and J 7 bases; nucleotides not matched to a gene: 4. The CDR3 is made up of 14 amino acids. Looked up from germline, CDR1 is PRHDT and CDR2 is FYEKMQ (reference sequence). The CDR3 protein is CASSLGLAGREQYF. The CDR3 coding sequence is TGTGCCAGCAGCTTAGGGCTAGCGGGGCGAGAGCAGTACTTC.

This clonotype was detected a few times. CDR3 region: CAWSVPGLAGGPLYNEQFF. The CDR3 nucleotides read TGTGCCTGGAGTGTACCGGGACTAGCGGGAGGACCCCTCTACAATGAGCAGTTCTTC. The rearrangement links TRBV30 to TRBJ2-1, with 15 bases that match TRBD2. The CDR3 has 19 amino acids. CDR1 and CDR2 from the germline V gene are GTSNPN and SVGIG (reference sequence). The V segment lost 0 bases and the J segment 3 bases; nucleotides outside the gene matches: 9. Using reference TRBV30 and TRBJ2-1 for the parts outside the CDR3, the full variable domain is SQTIHQWPATLVQPVGSPLSLECTVEGTSNPNLYWYRQAAGRGLQLLFYSVGIGQISSEVPQNLSASRPQDRQFILSSKKLLLSDSGFYLCAWSVPGLAGGPLYNEQFFGPGTRLTVL.

A word on this clonotype: A much larger clone differs from this one at a single base, so this may be a read error. V gene TRBV18 combines with J gene TRBJ2-5, with D uncertain. The CDR3 extends over 14 amino acids. Looked up from germline, CDR1 is KGHSH and CDR2 is LQKENI. The CDR3 reads CASSPWPAQETQCF. The DNA of the CDR3 is TGTGCCAGCTCACCATGGCCAGCCCAAGAGACCCAGTGCTTC.

This clonotype was seen repeatedly, ten times or more. The chain joins TRBV4-2 to TRBJ2-5; D not certain. Germline CDR1 and CDR2: LGHNA and YNFKEQ. This CDR3 spans 15 amino acids. V gave up 0 bases and J gave up 1 base, with 9 bases separating them. The CDR3 loop reads CASSQDPAIQETQYF. CDR3 DNA: TGTGCCAGCAGCCAAGATCCCGCTATCCAAGAGACCCAGTACTTC.